This T cell receptor (beta chain) came from a study of T cell changes during pregnancy in multiple sclerosis. The repertoire was sequenced with immunoSEQ multiplex PCR; TCRdb's copy has only in-frame clones and lacks some. The table lists just under 100,000 clones, under 95% of them singletons. V was shortened by 4 bases and J by 0 bases, with 14 bases between the two germline ends. The CDR3 is 16 amino acids. Germline V gene data show CDR1 as SGHRS and CDR2 as YFSETQ. The sequence derives from a female donor with multiple sclerosis, enrolled in a pregnancy study. The sequences come from peripheral blood, collected after pregnancy. This chain connects TRBV5-1 to TRBJ2-1, with a tentative D call TRBD2 (6 bases). The CDR3 nucleotides are TGCGCCAGCAGCCACGGACTACCTAGCTCCTACAATGAGCAGTTCTTC. Amino acid sequence: CASSHGLPSSYNEQFF.